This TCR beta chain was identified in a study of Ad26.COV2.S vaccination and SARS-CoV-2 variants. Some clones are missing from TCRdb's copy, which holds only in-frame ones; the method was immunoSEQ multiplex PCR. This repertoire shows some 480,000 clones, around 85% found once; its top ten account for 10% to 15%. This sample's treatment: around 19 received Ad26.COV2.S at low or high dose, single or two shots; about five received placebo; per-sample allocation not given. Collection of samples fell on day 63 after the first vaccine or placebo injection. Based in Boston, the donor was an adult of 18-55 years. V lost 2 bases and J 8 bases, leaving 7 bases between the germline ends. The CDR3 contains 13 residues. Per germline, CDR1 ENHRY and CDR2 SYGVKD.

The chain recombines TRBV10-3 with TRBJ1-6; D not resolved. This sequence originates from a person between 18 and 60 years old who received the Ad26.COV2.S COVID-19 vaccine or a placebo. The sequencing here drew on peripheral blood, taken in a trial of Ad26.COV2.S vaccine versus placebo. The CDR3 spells CAISEISDSPLHF. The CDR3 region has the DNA TGTGCCATCAGTGAGATCTCCGATTCACCCCTCCACTTT.